This passage covers 27 T cell receptor beta chains from one sample sequenced in a study of T cells in Graves' hyperthyroidism and ophthalmopathy. Researchers amplified the TCR beta CDR3 regions from RNA transcripts. First-round RT-PCR of the TCR CDR3 relied on the HTBI primer set. TCRdb re-called the multiplex PCR reads with MiXCR, one entry per CDR3 protein. The profile shows some 530,000 distinct CDR3 sequences, 22% of them singletons. The specimen was blood. The receptors shown here come from a woman in her 70s with Graves' ophthalmopathy.

V usage is TRBV18 and J usage is TRBJ1-1; 9 bases agree with TRBD1. The CDR3 length is 16 residues. V lost 2 bases to trimming and J lost 3 bases; unmatched junction nucleotides: 7. CDR1 is KGHSH and CDR2 is LQKENI in the germline V gene. The CDR3: CASSPRQGDIYTEAFF. The CDR3 DNA sequence: TGTGCCAGCTCACCAAGACAGGGGGATATCTACACTGAAGCTTTCTTT.

The rearrangement joins TRBV5-1 to TRBJ2-3, with D possibly TRBD2 on 6 matching bases. Trimming removed 1 base at V and 6 bases at J, with 9 bases between. This CDR3 has 13 residues. Germline CDR1 reads SGHRS; CDR2 reads YFSETQ. This CDR3 is CASSLNSGDTQYF. The DNA for the CDR3 is TGCGCCAGCAGCTTGAATAGCGGCGATACGCAGTATTTT. The entire variable domain, with the rest obtained from reference TRBV5-1 and TRBJ2-3, is as follows: KAGVTQTPRYLIKTRGQQVTLSCSPISGHRSVSWYQQTPGQGLQFLFEYFSETQRNKGNFPGRFSGRQFSNSRSEMNVSTLELGDSALYLCASSLNSGDTQYFGPGTRLTVL.

This clonotype was detected a few times. The rearrangement uses TRBV28 and TRBJ1-5, with D unclear. Trimming took 7 bases from V and 4 from J, leaving 11 bases between them. The CDR3 runs to 13 residues. Germline CDR1 and CDR2: MDHEN and SYDVKM. The chain's CDR3 is CASTRAGNQPQHF. The CDR3 nucleotides are TGTGCCAGCACCCGGGCTGGGAATCAGCCCCAGCATTTT.

This clonotype showed up just a few times. The chain couples TRBV3-1 to TRBJ1-2; possible D gene TRBD1, 5 bases. From germline, CDR1 is LGHDT and CDR2 YNNKEL (reference sequence). The CDR3 consists of 15 residues. The V end was cut by 4 bases, the J end by 5 bases, with 17 bases between. In DNA, the CDR3 is TGTGCCAGCAGCCCCACCCACAGGATCGGATATGGCTACACCTTC. Translated: CASSPTHRIGYGYTF. The variable domain in full, completed from reference TRBV3-1 and TRBJ1-2, reads DTAVSQTPKYLVTQMGNDKSIKCEQNLGHDTMYWYKQDSKKFLKIMFSYNNKELIINETVPNRFSPKSPDKAHLNLHINSLELGDSAVYFCASSPTHRIGYGYTFGSGTRLTVV.

The gene calls are TRBV2 and TRBJ1-3, with D possibly TRBD1 on 6 matching bases. Germline assignment: CDR1 SNHLY and CDR2 FYNNEI. CDR3 length equals 17 residues. The V end lost 6 bases, the J end lost 3 bases, and 21 bases lay between the germline ends. CDR3 in DNA: TGTGCCAGCAGCTACGGGACACTGGGAGGAGTTGGAAACACCATATATTTT. The encoded protein is CASSYGTLGGVGNTIYF.

The table lists this clonotype with a few counts. The chain combines TRBV29-1 with TRBJ2-7; 7 positions agree with TRBD1. V gave up 6 bases and J gave up 6 bases; unmatched junction bases: 5. There are 11 residues in the CDR3. The germline V gene has CDR1 SQVTM and CDR2 ANQGSEA. The CDR3 reads CSVGTVGEQYF. CDR3 DNA: TGCAGCGTCGGGACAGTGGGCGAGCAGTACTTC.

This clonotype showed up many times. V gene TRBV27 combines with J gene TRBJ2-3; D call uncertain. There are 15 residues in the CDR3. Trimming removed 7 bases at V and 1 base at J, with 15 bases between. Per the germline V gene, CDR1 is MNHEY and CDR2 is SMNVEV (reference sequence). The CDR3 is CASTPQRWGTDTQYF. The CDR3 nucleotides are TGTGCCAGCACCCCCCAGCGATGGGGCACAGATACGCAGTATTTT.

This clonotype has only a few counts. This chain joins TRBV6-5 and TRBJ2-7; the D gene could be TRBD1 or TRBD2 (6 bases each). CDR1 and CDR2 (germline): MNHEY, SVGAGI. The ends were cut back, 2 bases at V and 6 bases at J, with 14 bases in the middle. The CDR3 sequence is 14 residues long. CDR3 in DNA: TGTGCCAGCAGTTACGCATCTTCGGGGGCCGAGCAGTACTTC. This codes for CASSYASSGAEQYF.

V is TRBV7-2 and J is TRBJ1-4; the D is unclear. CDR1 and CDR2 from the germline V gene are SGHTA and FQGNSA. The CDR3 is made up of 16 amino acids. V was clipped by 2 bases and J by 5 bases, with 15 bases between them. CDR3 region: CASSLSQPGLNEKLFF. As DNA, the CDR3 is TGTGCCAGCAGCTTATCCCAACCAGGACTAAATGAAAAACTGTTTTTT. Complete variable domain (other parts from reference TRBV7-2 and TRBJ1-4): GAGVSQSPSNKVTEKGKDVELRCDPISGHTALYWYRQSLGQGLEFLIYFQGNSAPDKSGLPSDRFSAERTGGSVSTLTIQRTQQEDSAVYLCASSLSQPGLNEKLFFGSGTQLSVL.

This clonotype was observed a few times. CDR3 loop: CASSRGTGKTGELFF. The CDR3 nucleotides read TGCGCCAGCAGCCGCGGGACAGGGAAGACCGGGGAGCTGTTTTTT. J is TRBJ2-2 and V is TRBV5-1; 9 bases align to TRBD1. Germline V gene lookup returns CDR1 SGHRS and CDR2 YFSETQ. With 4 bases clipped from V and 5 bases from J, the junction kept 6 bases outside the gene matches. There are 15 residues in the CDR3.

This clonotype has more than one count but fewer than ten. The J gene is TRBJ1-1, the V gene TRBV19; D ambiguous. Germline-derived CDR1 and CDR2 are LNHDA and SQIVND (reference sequence). Trimming pared 1 base from V and 3 bases from J, leaving 12 bases between. This CDR3 spans 15 amino acids. This CDR3 is CASSIGPTTYTEAFF. CDR3 DNA sequence: TGTGCCAGTAGTATAGGCCCAACGACCTACACTGAAGCTTTCTTT.

Only a few counts were recorded for this clonotype. The rearrangement links TRBV15 to TRBJ2-1; 10 bases line up with TRBD2. After removal of 0 bases from V and 4 bases from J, the junction contained 3 bases not matched to a gene. Germline CDR1 and CDR2: LNHNV and YYDKDF (reference sequence). The CDR3 has 16 residues. The CDR3 DNA follows: TGTGCCACCAGCAGAGATCTACTAGCGGGGTACAATGAGCAGTTCTTC. It encodes CATSRDLLAGYNEQFF. Complete variable domain (other parts from reference TRBV15 and TRBJ2-1): DAMVIQNPRYQVTQFGKPVTLSCSQTLNHNVMYWYQQKSSQAPKLLFHYYDKDFNNEADTPDNFQSRRPNTSFCFLDIRSPGLGDTAMYLCATSRDLLAGYNEQFFGPGTRLTVL.

Only a few counts were recorded for this clonotype. V and J are TRBV7-3 and TRBJ1-3; D remains unclear. V was shortened by 5 bases and J by 0 bases, with 11 bases between the two germline ends. CDR3 length: 15 amino acids. Germline CDR1 SGHTA, CDR2 FQGTGA. CDR3 protein: CASSHLSSSGNTIYF. The DNA for the CDR3 is TGTGCCAGCAGCCATCTTTCTAGCTCTGGAAACACCATATATTTT.

With regard to this clonotype: Because it lacks the conserved phenylalanine or tryptophan at the end, this CDR3 is likely a read error. The chain joins TRBV12-3 or TRBV12-4 to TRBJ2-1; unclear D gene. Trimming left V 5 bases short and J 5 bases short, with 16 bases between. The CDR3 consists of 15 residues. The CDR3 loop is CASSNRADFDNEQFL. The CDR3 bases are TGTGCCAGCAGTAATAGGGCTGATTTTGACAATGAGCAGTTCCTC.

A few counts support this clonotype. This rearrangement joins TRBV18 to TRBJ1-2; TRBD1 is a possible D gene (6 bases). CDR1 is KGHSH, CDR2 LQKENI, per germline. Trimming pared 4 bases from V and 4 bases from J, leaving 16 bases between. There are 15 residues in the CDR3. CDR3: CASSLGTTGGYGYTF. The CDR3 DNA is TGTGCCAGCTCACTCGGGACAACAGGAGGCTATGGCTACACCTTC.

This sequence joins TRBV10-2 and TRBJ2-7, with 11 nucleotides matching TRBD2. Germline-derived CDR1 and CDR2 are WSHSY and SAAADI. V shed 8 bases, J shed 2 bases, and the junction held 14 bases outside the gene matches. The CDR3 runs 17 residues. The CDR3 DNA sequence: TGCGCCAGCGAGGGGGCTAGCGGGAGGAGGAGGACCTACGAGCAGTACTTC. This translates into CASEGASGRRRTYEQYF.

Many counts were recorded for this clonotype. The chain recombines TRBV20-1 with TRBJ2-7; 7 bases line up with TRBD1. CDR1 is DFQATT and CDR2 is SNEGSKA in the germline V gene (reference sequence). CDR3 length: 13 residues. V was pared by 5 bases and J by 2 bases, with 6 bases of the junction left unmatched. CDR3 protein: CSAEDRSAYEQYF. CDR3 nucleotides: TGCAGTGCTGAGGACAGGTCCGCCTACGAGCAGTACTTC.

The chain uses TRBV6-1 and TRBJ2-1; 9 nucleotides line up with TRBD2. Trimming at V came to 5 bases and at J to 8 bases, leaving 13 bases not matched to a gene. CDR3 size: 16 residues. Per germline, CDR1 MNHNS and CDR2 SASEGT. The CDR3 DNA sequence: TGTGCCAGCAGTCGCATGACTAGCGCGGGGGGGGATGAGCAGTTCTTC. Translating it yields CASSRMTSAGGDEQFF.

The gene calls are TRBV9 and TRBJ2-1, with 11 bases that match TRBD2. This CDR3 has 16 residues. Trimming cost V 4 bases and J 6 bases; bases outside gene matches: 9. CDR1 is SGDLS, CDR2 YYNGEE, per germline. The CDR3 coding sequence is TGTGCCAGCAGCCCGCCCGGGACTAGCGGCCTCAATGAGCAGTTCTTC. It codes for CASSPPGTSGLNEQFF.

This clonotype appeared many times. This chain connects TRBV28 to TRBJ1-1, with 11 bases matching TRBD1. This CDR3 is built from 16 residues. Trimming removed 3 bases from V and 4 bases from J; junction bases left unmatched: 7. Per germline, CDR1 MDHEN and CDR2 SYDVKM. In DNA, the CDR3 is TGTGCCAGCAGTTTCGGGGGCGGGACAGGGGGCACTGAAGCTTTCTTT. Protein sequence: CASSFGGGTGGTEAFF.

CDR3 bases: TGCGCCAGCAGCTTGCAGGCGGGATCGAATGAGCAGTTCTTC. Translated: CASSLQAGSNEQFF. The chain carries TRBV5-1 and TRBJ2-1, with a weak D call TRBD2 (6 bases). Trimming stripped 1 base from V and 7 bases from J, with 12 bases between. This CDR3 is built from 14 residues. The germline V gene encodes CDR1 SGHRS and CDR2 YFSETQ.

This clonotype has ten or more counts. The J gene is TRBJ2-1, the V gene TRBV18, with unresolved D. Germline V lookup: CDR1 KGHSH, CDR2 LQKENI. The CDR3 has 15 amino acids. V lost 0 bases to trimming and J lost 2 bases, with 8 bases between them. The CDR3: CASSPPNLAYNEQFF. The DNA of the CDR3 is TGTGCCAGCTCACCACCGAATCTAGCCTACAATGAGCAGTTCTTC.

The chain has TRBV9 and TRBJ2-2; 12 nucleotides line up with TRBD2. The CDR3 spans 15 residues. The J segment lost 4 bases and the V segment lost 7 bases, leaving 5 bases of the junction unmatched. The germline V gene has CDR1 SGDLS and CDR2 YYNGEE. CDR3 amino acids: CASGQTSGSTGELFF. The CDR3 DNA reads TGTGCCAGCGGGCAGACTAGCGGGAGCACCGGGGAGCTGTTTTTT.

This chain joins TRBV5-1 and TRBJ2-5; possibly TRBD1 or TRBD2 for D (5 bases each). The germline V gene encodes CDR1 SGHRS and CDR2 YFSETQ. The V end was cut by 4 bases, the J end by 4 bases, with 17 bases between. CDR3 length: 15 amino acids. CDR3 amino acids: CASSRDGGRGETQYF. The CDR3 nucleotides are TGCGCCAGCAGCCGGGACGGAGGTAGAGGAGAGACCCAGTACTTC.

This clonotype appeared many times. V and J are TRBV28 and TRBJ2-1; 7 nucleotides align to TRBD1. There are 14 residues in the CDR3. CDR1 and CDR2 (germline): MDHEN, SYDVKM. With V trimmed by 4 bases and J by 7 bases, 7 bases remained unmatched. The CDR3 nucleotides are TGTGCCAGCAGTTCCCCCTTACAGGGGAATGAGCAGTTCTTC. This codes for CASSSPLQGNEQFF.

This clonotype was found a few times. The chain joins TRBV10-3 to TRBJ1-4; D might be TRBD1 (6 bases). The V end was cut by 2 bases, the J end by 8 bases, with 15 bases between. This CDR3 has 15 residues. Germline CDR1 and CDR2: ENHRY and SYGVKD. This CDR3 reads CAISEGAVGGEKLFF. The DNA of the CDR3 is TGTGCCATCAGTGAGGGTGCCGTCGGGGGCGAAAAACTGTTTTTT.

In this sample, this clonotype turned up a few times. The chain uses TRBV29-1 and TRBJ2-7; the D gene could be TRBD1 or TRBD2 (5 bases each). Trimming cost V 4 bases and J 7 bases, with 11 bases left between them. This CDR3 is 11 amino acids long. Germline V lookup: CDR1 SQVTM, CDR2 ANQGSEA. As DNA, the CDR3 is TGCAGCGTTGGGGGGTCGGGGGAGCAGTACTTC. Translated, it gives CSVGGSGEQYF.